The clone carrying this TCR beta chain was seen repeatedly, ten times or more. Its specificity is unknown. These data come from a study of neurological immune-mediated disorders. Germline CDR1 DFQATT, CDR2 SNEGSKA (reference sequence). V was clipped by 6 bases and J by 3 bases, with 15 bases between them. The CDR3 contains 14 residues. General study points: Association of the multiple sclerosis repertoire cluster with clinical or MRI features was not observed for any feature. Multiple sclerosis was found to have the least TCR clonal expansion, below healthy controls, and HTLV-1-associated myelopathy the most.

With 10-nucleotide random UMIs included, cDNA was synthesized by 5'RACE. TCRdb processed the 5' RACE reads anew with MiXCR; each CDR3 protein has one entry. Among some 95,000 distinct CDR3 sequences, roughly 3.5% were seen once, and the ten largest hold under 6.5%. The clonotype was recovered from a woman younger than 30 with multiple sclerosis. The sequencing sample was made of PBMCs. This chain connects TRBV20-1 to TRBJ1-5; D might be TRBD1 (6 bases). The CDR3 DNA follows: TGCAGTGCCCGTGGGGGCGGTCTCAATCAGCCCCAGCATTTT. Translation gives CSARGGGLNQPQHF.